These 5 T cell receptor beta chains were sequenced from one sample in a study of response to subunit inactivated influenza vaccine. TCRdb used MiXCR to reprocess the RT-PCR reads, holding one entry per CDR3 protein. The sample has some 850,000 distinct CDR3 sequences, around a sixth seen once. Sequences were derived from PBMCs from blood, sampled 5 to 6 days after vaccination. All receptors derive from a man aged 45-65 years who received an inactivated influenza vaccine.

This clonotype was detected ten times or more. The chain combines TRBV29-1 with TRBJ2-1; 9 bases fit TRBD1. Per germline, CDR1 SQVTM and CDR2 ANQGSEA. Germline trimming cut 7 bases from V and 10 bases from J; bases unmatched to any gene: 8. The CDR3 covers 12 residues. The CDR3 sequence is CSGTKDRGEQFF. The CDR3 DNA reads as TGCAGCGGGACGAAGGACAGGGGCGAGCAGTTCTTC.

The rearrangement links TRBV4-3 to TRBJ2-5, with 8 bases identical to TRBD1. CDR1 and CDR2 from the germline V gene are LGHNA and YSLEER. There are 15 residues in the CDR3. With 4 bases clipped from V and 5 bases from J, the junction kept 9 bases outside the gene matches. Here the CDR3 DNA reads TGCGCCAGCAGCCGTGGACAGGGTGGTTTGGAGACCCAGTACTTC. Its protein is CASSRGQGGLETQYF.

The CDR3 sequence is CASSYSWETLSYNEQFF. The CDR3 nucleotides read TGTGCCAGCAGTTACTCGTGGGAGACTCTCTCCTACAATGAGCAGTTCTTC. The chain couples TRBV6-5 to TRBJ2-1, with a tentative D call TRBD2 (5 bases). Germline lookup yields CDR1 MNHEY and CDR2 SVGAGI. V lost 0 bases and J 0 bases, leaving 12 bases between the germline ends. The CDR3 spans 17 residues.

This clonotype was counted between two and nine times. The chain links TRBV5-1 to TRBJ2-5, with a tentative D call TRBD2 (5 bases). Germline lookup yields CDR1 SGHRS and CDR2 YFSETQ. This CDR3 has 15 residues. V gave up 0 bases and J gave up 5 bases, with 14 bases separating them. The CDR3 sequence: CASSLGPTRRETQYF. The CDR3 bases are TGCGCCAGCAGCTTGGGACCAACCCGGAGGGAGACCCAGTACTTC.

The chain joins TRBV11-1 to TRBJ1-1; D ambiguous. This CDR3 contains 13 residues. Trimming shortened V by 5 bases and J by 4 bases, and 11 bases separated the two germline ends. Germline lookup yields CDR1 SGHAT and CDR2 FQDESV (reference sequence). As DNA, the CDR3 is TGTGCCAGCAGCGACGGGATTTTCACTGAAGCTTTCTTT. It codes for CASSDGIFTEAFF.